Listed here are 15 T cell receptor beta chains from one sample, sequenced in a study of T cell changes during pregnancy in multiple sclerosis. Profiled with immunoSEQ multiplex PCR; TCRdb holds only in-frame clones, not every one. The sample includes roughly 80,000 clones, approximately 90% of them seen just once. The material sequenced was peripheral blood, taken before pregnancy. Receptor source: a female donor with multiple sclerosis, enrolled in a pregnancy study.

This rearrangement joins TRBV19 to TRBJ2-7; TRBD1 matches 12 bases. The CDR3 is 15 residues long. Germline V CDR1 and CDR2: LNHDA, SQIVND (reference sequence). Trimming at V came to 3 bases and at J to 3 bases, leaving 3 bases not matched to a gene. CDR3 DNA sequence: TGTGCCAGTAGTATGGGACAGGGGGCTCGCTACGAGCAGTACTTC. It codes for CASSMGQGARYEQYF. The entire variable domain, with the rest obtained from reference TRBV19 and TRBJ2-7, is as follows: DGGITQSPKYLFRKEGQNVTLSCEQNLNHDAMYWYRQDPGQGLRLIYYSQIVNDFQKGDIAEGYSVSREKKESFPLTVTSAQKNPTAFYLCASSMGQGARYEQYFGPGTRLTVT.

CDR3 sequence reads: CASMASGSKQYF. The CDR3 nucleotides are TGTGCCAGTATGGCTAGCGGGAGTAAGCAGTACTTC. The V and J genes are TRBV19 and TRBJ2-7, with 10 bases lining up with TRBD2. The CDR3 has 12 residues. Germline V gene sequence: CDR1 LNHDA, CDR2 SQIVND (reference sequence). V trimming: 7 bases; J trimming: 8 bases; junction bases outside the gene matches: 5.

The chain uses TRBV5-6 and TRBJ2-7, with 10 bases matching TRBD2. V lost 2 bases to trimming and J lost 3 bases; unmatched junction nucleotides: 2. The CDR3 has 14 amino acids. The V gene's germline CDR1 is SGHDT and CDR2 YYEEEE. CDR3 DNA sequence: TGTGCCAGCAGCTTCGGGACTAGCGTCTACGAGCAGTACTTC. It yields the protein CASSFGTSVYEQYF.

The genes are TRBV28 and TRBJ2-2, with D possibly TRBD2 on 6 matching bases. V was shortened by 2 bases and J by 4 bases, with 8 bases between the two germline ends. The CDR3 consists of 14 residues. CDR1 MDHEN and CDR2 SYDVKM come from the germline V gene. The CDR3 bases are TGTGCCAGCAGTTTACTTAGCGGCACCGGGGAGCTGTTTTTT. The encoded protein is CASSLLSGTGELFF. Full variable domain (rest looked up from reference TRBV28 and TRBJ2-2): DVKVTQSSRYLVKRTGEKVFLECVQDMDHENMFWYRQDPGLGLRLIYFSYDVKMKEKGDIPEGYSVSREKKERFSLILESASTNQTSMYLCASSLLSGTGELFFGEGSRLTVL.

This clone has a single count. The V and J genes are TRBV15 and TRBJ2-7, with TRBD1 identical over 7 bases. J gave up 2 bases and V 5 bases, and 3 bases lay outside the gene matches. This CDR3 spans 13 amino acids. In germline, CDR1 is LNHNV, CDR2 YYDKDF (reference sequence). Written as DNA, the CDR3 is TGTGCCACCAGCTGGGACAGAACCTACGAGCAGTACTTC. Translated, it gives CATSWDRTYEQYF.

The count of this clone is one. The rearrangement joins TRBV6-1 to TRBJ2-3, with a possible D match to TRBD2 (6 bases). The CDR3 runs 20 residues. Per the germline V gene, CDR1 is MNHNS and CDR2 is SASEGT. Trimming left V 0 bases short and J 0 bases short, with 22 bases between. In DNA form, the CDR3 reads TGTGCCAGCAGTGAAGCTGTTTTCTCCCGCGGGGCCTCTAGCACAGATACGCAGTATTTT. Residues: CASSEAVFSRGASSTDTQYF.

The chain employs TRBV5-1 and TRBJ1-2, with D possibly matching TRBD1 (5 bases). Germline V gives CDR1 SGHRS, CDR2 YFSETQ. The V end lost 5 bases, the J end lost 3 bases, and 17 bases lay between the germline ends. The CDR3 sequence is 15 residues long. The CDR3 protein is CASSPRRGIDYGYTF. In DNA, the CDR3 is TGCGCCAGCAGTCCTCGGCGGGGGATCGACTATGGCTACACCTTC. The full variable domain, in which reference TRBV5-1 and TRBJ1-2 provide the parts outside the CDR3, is KAGVTQTPRYLIKTRGQQVTLSCSPISGHRSVSWYQQTPGQGLQFLFEYFSETQRNKGNFPGRFSGRQFSNSRSEMNVSTLELGDSALYLCASSPRRGIDYGYTFGSGTRLTVV.

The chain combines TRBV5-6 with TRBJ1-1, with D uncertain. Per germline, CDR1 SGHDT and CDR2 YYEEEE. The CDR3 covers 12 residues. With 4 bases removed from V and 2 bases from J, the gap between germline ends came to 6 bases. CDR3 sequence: CASSTSNTEAFF. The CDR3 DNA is TGTGCCAGCAGCACTTCCAACACTGAAGCTTTCTTT.

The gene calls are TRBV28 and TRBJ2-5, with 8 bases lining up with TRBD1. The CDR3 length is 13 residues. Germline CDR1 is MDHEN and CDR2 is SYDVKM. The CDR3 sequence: CASHGQGLETQYF. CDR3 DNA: TGTGCAAGCCATGGACAGGGTCTGGAGACCCAGTACTTC.

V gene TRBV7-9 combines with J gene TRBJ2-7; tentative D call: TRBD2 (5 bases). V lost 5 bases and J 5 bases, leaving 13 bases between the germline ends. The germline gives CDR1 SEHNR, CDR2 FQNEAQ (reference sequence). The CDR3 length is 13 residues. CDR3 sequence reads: CASSPPGSDEQYF. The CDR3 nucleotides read TGTGCCAGCAGCCCCCCGGGGTCCGACGAGCAGTACTTC.

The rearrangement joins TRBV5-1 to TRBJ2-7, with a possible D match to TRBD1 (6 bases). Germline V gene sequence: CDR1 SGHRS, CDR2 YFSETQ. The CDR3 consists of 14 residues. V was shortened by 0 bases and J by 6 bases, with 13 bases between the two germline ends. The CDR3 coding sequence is TGCGCCAGCAGCTTGGGGTCAGGGGTCGGCGAGCAGTACTTC. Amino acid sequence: CASSLGSGVGEQYF.

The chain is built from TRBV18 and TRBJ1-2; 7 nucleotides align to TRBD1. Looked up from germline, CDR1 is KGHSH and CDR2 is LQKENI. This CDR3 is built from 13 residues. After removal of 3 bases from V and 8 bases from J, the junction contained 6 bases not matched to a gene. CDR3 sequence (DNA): TGTGCCAGCTCACCGACAGGGCCATCCGGCTACACCTTC. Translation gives CASSPTGPSGYTF.

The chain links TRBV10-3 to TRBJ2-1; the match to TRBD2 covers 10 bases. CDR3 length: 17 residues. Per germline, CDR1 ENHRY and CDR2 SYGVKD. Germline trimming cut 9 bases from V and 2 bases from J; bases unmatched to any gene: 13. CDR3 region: CAIKREGPRGPYNEQFF. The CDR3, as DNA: TGTGCCATTAAGCGGGAGGGCCCTCGGGGCCCCTACAATGAGCAGTTCTTC.

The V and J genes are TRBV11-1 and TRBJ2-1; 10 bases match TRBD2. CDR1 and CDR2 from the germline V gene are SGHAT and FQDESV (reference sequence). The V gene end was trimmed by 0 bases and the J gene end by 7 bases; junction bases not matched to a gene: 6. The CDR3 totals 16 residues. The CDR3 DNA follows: TGTGCCAGCAGCTTAGCGCTAGCGGGAGATCGGAATGAGCAGTTCTTC. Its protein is CASSLALAGDRNEQFF.

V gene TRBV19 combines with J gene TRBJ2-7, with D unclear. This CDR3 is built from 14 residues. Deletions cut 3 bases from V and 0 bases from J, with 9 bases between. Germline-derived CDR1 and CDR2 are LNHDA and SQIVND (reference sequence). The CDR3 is CASSIQESSYEQYF. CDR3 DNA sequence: TGTGCCAGTAGTATCCAGGAAAGCTCCTACGAGCAGTACTTC. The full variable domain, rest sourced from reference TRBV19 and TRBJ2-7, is DGGITQSPKYLFRKEGQNVTLSCEQNLNHDAMYWYRQDPGQGLRLIYYSQIVNDFQKGDIAEGYSVSREKKESFPLTVTSAQKNPTAFYLCASSIQESSYEQYFGPGTRLTVT.